This TCR beta chain was identified during a study of read filtering for tumor transcriptome and immune sequencing. Whole-study context: Revised staging placed eight or nine patients in R-ISS I, approximately 16 in II, more than 5 in III. Transcriptome libraries were built from DNase-treated RNA.

In its sample, this clonotype was seen many times. What it recognizes is unknown. The CDR3 loop spans 14 amino acids. Trimming took off 5 bases at V and 0 bases at J, with 11 bases between the two ends. The germline V gene encodes CDR1 SGHVS and CDR2 FNYEAQ. Sampling of bone marrow took place during active disease in every patient. General observations from the study: RNA-seq captured clonotypes less deeply and reliably than IR-seq.

Molecular barcoded adaptors covering alpha/delta and beta/gamma chains were used on 400 ng RNA. MiXCR was run by TCRdb on the reads, yielding one entry per CDR3 protein. The sample holds some 41,000 distinct CDR3 sequences, about 11% seen once. The TCR comes from a donor at least 40 years old with multiple myeloma. V is TRBV7-6 and J is TRBJ2-7, with D uncertain. Specimen: a population of CD138-negative cells sorted from bone marrow. The CDR3 spells CASSEMTSSYEQYF. The CDR3, as DNA: TGTGCCAGCAGCGAGATGACAAGCTCCTACGAGCAGTACTTC.